Below are 18 T cell receptor beta chains sequenced from a single sample in a study of T-cell memory formation after mild COVID-19. TCRdb passed the 5' RACE reads through MiXCR, listing each CDR3 protein once. The sample lists 190,000 or so distinct CDR3 sequences; about a fifth were seen once. Sequenced material: PBMCs or a T cell subset sorted from them (not recorded which). The receptors here all came from an adult woman who had mild COVID-19 (a few samples of this study predate the infection). Cell type and time point are not known.

Many counts were recorded for this clonotype. The genes are TRBV6-4 and TRBJ2-1; 10 positions match TRBD2. CDR3 length equals 16 residues. In germline, CDR1 is MRHNA, CDR2 SNTAGT. V lost 5 bases, J lost 12 bases, and 16 bases stayed unmatched. The CDR3 nucleotides read TGTGCCAGCAGTCCCGGGCTAGCGGGGGACCGCGCTGGGCAGTTCTTC. Translated: CASSPGLAGDRAGQFF.

This clonotype has only a few counts. The gene calls are TRBV7-3 and TRBJ2-7; 7 positions match TRBD1. CDR3 length: 14 residues. The J segment lost 5 bases and the V segment lost 3 bases, leaving 7 bases of the junction unmatched. Germline-derived CDR1 and CDR2 are SGHTA and FQGTGA. This chain's CDR3 is CASSLTGLRDEQYF. For the CDR3, the DNA is TGTGCCAGCAGCTTGACAGGGCTCCGGGACGAGCAGTACTTC.

This clonotype showed up just a few times. The chain recombines TRBV4-1 with TRBJ2-1; TRBD2 might be the D (6 bases). Germline V gene lookup returns CDR1 MGHRA and CDR2 YSYEKL. Trimming took 1 base from V and 8 from J, leaving 12 bases between them. The CDR3 is made up of 14 amino acids. Here the CDR3 DNA reads TGCGCCAGCAGCCAAGTAGGAGGGTTCCATGAGCAGTTCTTC. It is translated as CASSQVGGFHEQFF.

The CDR3 protein is CSDTRGLGNTEAFF. Written as DNA, the CDR3 is TGCAGCGACACCAGGGGGCTAGGTAACACTGAAGCTTTCTTT. V is TRBV29-1 and J is TRBJ1-1; 8 bases are shared with TRBD1. Germline CDR1 SQVTM, CDR2 ANQGSEA. Trimming cost V 7 bases and J 2 bases; bases outside gene matches: 9. The CDR3 extends over 14 amino acids.

In its sample, this clonotype was seen a few times. CDR3 DNA: TGTGCCTGGAGTGTATTCTCGACCGATACGCAGTATTTT. Amino acid sequence: CAWSVFSTDTQYF. This chain connects TRBV30 to TRBJ2-3; D gene unclear. Germline lookup yields CDR1 GTSNPN and CDR2 SVGIG (reference sequence). The CDR3 length is 13 residues. The V end lost 0 bases, the J end lost 6 bases, and 10 bases lay between the germline ends.

J is TRBJ2-1 and V is TRBV24-1; 8 bases match TRBD2. The germline V gene has CDR1 KGHDR and CDR2 SFDVKD. With V trimmed by 12 bases and J by 6 bases, 9 bases remained unmatched. The CDR3 runs 13 residues. The CDR3 is CASGGEAPNEQFF. CDR3 nucleotides: TGTGCCTCCGGGGGGGAGGCTCCCAATGAGCAGTTCTTC.

This chain joins TRBV7-6 and TRBJ2-1, with 8 nucleotides matching TRBD2. V lost 6 bases to trimming and J lost 3 bases; unmatched junction nucleotides: 4. The CDR3 is 14 amino acids. Germline values: CDR1 SGHVS, CDR2 FNYEAQ. CDR3 DNA: TGTGCCAGCAGTCTTAGCGGGGACTACAATGAGCAGTTCTTC. Its translation is CASSLSGDYNEQFF.

This clonotype was seen a few times. The gene calls are TRBV7-2 and TRBJ2-3, with unresolved D. The CDR3 loop spans 15 amino acids. In germline, CDR1 is SGHTA, CDR2 FQGNSA. V was clipped by 5 bases and J by 2 bases, with 14 bases between them. The CDR3 sequence: CASSPGPRLTDTQYF. DNA for the CDR3: TGTGCCAGCAGCCCCGGCCCGAGACTCACAGATACGCAGTATTTT.

This clonotype showed up just a few times. As DNA, the CDR3 is TGTGCCAGCACACGGGGAGACAATGAGCAGTTCTTC. Translation gives CASTRGDNEQFF. The chain couples TRBV6-6 to TRBJ2-1; D may be TRBD2 (5 bases). The V end lost 7 bases, the J end lost 5 bases, and 9 bases lay between the germline ends. This CDR3 has 12 residues. Germline lookup yields CDR1 MNHNY and CDR2 SVGAGI (reference sequence).

This clonotype was detected only a few times. The chain links TRBV10-3 to TRBJ1-1, with 8 bases aligning to TRBD1. CDR1 is ENHRY, CDR2 SYGVKD, per germline. The CDR3 covers 15 residues. After removal of 1 base from V and 4 bases from J, the junction contained 5 bases not matched to a gene. CDR3 in amino acids: CAISEFWTGSTEAFF. For the CDR3, the DNA is TGTGCCATCAGTGAGTTTTGGACAGGGAGCACTGAAGCTTTCTTT.

This clonotype has more than one count but fewer than ten. J is TRBJ2-1 and V is TRBV2, with 10 bases fitting TRBD2. From germline, CDR1 is SNHLY and CDR2 FYNNEI. There are 17 residues in the CDR3. V trimming: 3 bases; J trimming: 7 bases; junction bases outside the gene matches: 12. CDR3 sequence: CASSDSPGLAALNEQFF. Here the CDR3 DNA reads TGTGCCAGCAGTGACTCCCCTGGACTAGCGGCGTTGAATGAGCAGTTCTTC.

The genes are TRBV12-3 or TRBV12-4 and TRBJ2-5; 11 nucleotides line up with TRBD2. The CDR3 runs to 19 residues. V dropped 2 bases and J dropped 5; count of bases not matched to a gene: 16. DNA of the CDR3: TGTGCCAGCAGTTTATGGCTGGGACTAGCGGCCCCCGAGCGGGAGACCCAGTACTTC. Its protein is CASSLWLGLAAPERETQYF.

This clonotype occurred a few times. The chain links TRBV18 to TRBJ2-7, with 9 positions matching TRBD1. Germline V lookup: CDR1 KGHSH, CDR2 LQKENI. The CDR3 is made up of 19 amino acids. With 6 bases clipped from V and 0 bases from J, the junction kept 18 bases outside the gene matches. The CDR3 DNA reads as TGTGCCAGCTCCCTCCCAGCTATTACGGGACAGGGTTTCTCCTACGAGCAGTACTTC. Its protein is CASSLPAITGQGFSYEQYF. Full variable domain (missing parts from reference TRBV18 and TRBJ2-7): NAGVMQNPRHLVRRRGQEARLRCSPMKGHSHVYWYRQLPEEGLKFMVYLQKENIIDESGMPKERFSAEFPKEGPSILRIQQVVRGDSAAYFCASSLPAITGQGFSYEQYFGPGTRLTVT.

In its sample, this clonotype was seen a few times. The gene calls are TRBV15 and TRBJ2-1; no clear D. V was cut by 4 bases and J by 6 bases, with 16 bases left in between. This CDR3 comprises 15 residues. The germline V gene encodes CDR1 LNHNV and CDR2 YYDKDF (reference sequence). CDR3: CATSTVAGPINEQFF. CDR3 nucleotide sequence: TGTGCCACCAGCACAGTGGCAGGACCTATCAATGAGCAGTTCTTC. Complete variable domain (other parts from reference TRBV15 and TRBJ2-1): DAMVIQNPRYQVTQFGKPVTLSCSQTLNHNVMYWYQQKSSQAPKLLFHYYDKDFNNEADTPDNFQSRRPNTSFCFLDIRSPGLGDTAMYLCATSTVAGPINEQFFGPGTRLTVL.

This clonotype was seen more than once but under ten times. This chain's CDR3 is CATSDASGSFYEQYF. The CDR3 nucleotides are TGTGCCACCAGTGATGCTAGCGGGAGTTTCTACGAGCAGTACTTC. The chain employs TRBV24-1 and TRBJ2-7; 10 positions agree with TRBD2. Germline CDR1 KGHDR, CDR2 SFDVKD. Trimming cost V 3 bases and J 3 bases; bases outside gene matches: 4. The CDR3 has 15 amino acids.

This clonotype was found a few times. The CDR3 protein is CASSTMTGSNQPQHF. The CDR3 nucleotides are TGTGCCAGCAGCACCATGACAGGTAGCAATCAGCCCCAGCATTTT. The genes are TRBV21-1 and TRBJ1-5; the D call in the table, TRBD1, was not verified against the DNA. TRBV21-1 is noted as a pseudogene. The CDR3 runs 15 residues.

The chain joins TRBV5-8 to TRBJ2-1; D possibly matches TRBD1 or TRBD2 (5 bases each). Trimming shortened V by 1 base and J by 2 bases, and 10 bases separated the two germline ends. This CDR3 contains 15 residues. The V gene's germline CDR1 is SGHTS and CDR2 YDEGEE. This chain's CDR3 is CASSLTGTAYNEQFF. In nucleotides, the CDR3 is TGTGCCAGCAGCTTGACCGGGACCGCCTACAATGAGCAGTTCTTC.

This clonotype was observed a few times. This chain connects TRBV7-9 to TRBJ2-3, with 10 bases matching TRBD2. V trimming: 6 bases; J trimming: 6 bases; junction bases outside the gene matches: 6. The CDR3 has 14 residues. Germline lookup yields CDR1 SEHNR and CDR2 FQNEAQ (reference sequence). The DNA of the CDR3 is TGTGCCAGCAGACCGACTAGCGGGTCGGATACGCAGTATTTT. It yields the protein CASRPTSGSDTQYF.